This TCR beta chain emerged from a study of OX40 agonist ivuxolimab in advanced cancers. Study background: Patients were treated with intravenous ivuxolimab, dosed at 0.01 to 10 mg/kg and infused every 2 weeks. One patient with hepatocellular carcinoma and two with cutaneous melanoma, three in all, had partial responses. Study-level findings and limits: On average, CD8+ T cells had more expanded clones than CD4+.

The V end was cut by 0 bases, the J end by 5 bases, with 12 bases between. CDR1 and CDR2 from the germline V gene are SGHRS and YFSETQ. The CDR3 has 14 residues. TCRdb keeps only in-frame clones here, not all; method: immunoSEQ multiplex PCR. The table lists 130,000 or so clones, 90% to 95% of them singletons. This clone was seen just once. Its target is not known. This specimen was CD4+ or CD8+ T cells sorted from blood, taken in a trial of the OX40 agonist ivuxolimab. This clonotype was sampled from an adult with an advanced solid tumor such as melanoma, head and neck, liver or kidney cancer. The V and J genes are TRBV5-1 and TRBJ2-7; a possible D gene is TRBD1 (6 bases). The CDR3 protein is CASSLARGNDEQYF. CDR3 bases: TGCGCCAGCAGCTTGGCCAGGGGCAATGACGAGCAGTACTTC. Complete variable domain (other parts from reference TRBV5-1 and TRBJ2-7): KAGVTQTPRYLIKTRGQQVTLSCSPISGHRSVSWYQQTPGQGLQFLFEYFSETQRNKGNFPGRFSGRQFSNSRSEMNVSTLELGDSALYLCASSLARGNDEQYFGPGTRLTVT.